This T cell receptor beta chain was captured by sequencing in a study of shared clonotypes between healthy human individuals. Whole-study context: There were three CD4 naive, three CD4 memory, two CD8 naive and one CD8 memory plates per donor.

The study ran the assay at deep level. The genomic DNA of each subset was split evenly across several immunoSEQ plates. TCRdb's table, derived via immunoSEQ multiplex PCR, lists solely in-frame clones and lacks some. The data hold approximately 2.4 million clones, with approximately 96% observed a single time. HIV-negative, healthy adults without recent acute infections or vaccinations were the donors. The CDR3 consists of 16 residues. Germline lookup yields CDR1 LGHNA and CDR2 YNFKEQ. V lost 0 bases, J lost 0 bases, and 9 bases lay in between. V is TRBV4-2 and J is TRBJ1-3; D is uncertain. The origin of this receptor is a man aged 18-30 years in good health. Sequencing was carried out using naive CD4+ T cells sorted from blood. Subset indicated: CD45RA+ positively selected. The CDR3 sequence: CASSQDIGTSGNTIYF. Here the CDR3 DNA reads TGTGCCAGCAGCCAAGATATCGGCACCTCTGGAAACACCATATATTTT.